Listed below are T cell receptor beta chains from one sample, sequenced in a study of T cell responses to AZD1222 COVID-19 vaccine. Clones were sequenced by immunoSEQ multiplex PCR, and TCRdb holds only the in-frame ones, with some missing. Here the sample spans about 120,000 clones, roughly nine tenths being singletons. Specimen: peripheral blood, collected 28 days after the second AZD1222 dose. Every receptor here comes from an adult who received the AZD1222 COVID-19 vaccine. Each CDR3 is given without its conserved first and last residue.

>11|TRBV6-6
ASRPQGLYEQY
>11|TRBV6-5
ASRVQGKETQY
>9|TRBV20-1
SALQGNEQF
>15|TRBV3-1/TRBV3-2
ASSQGTAPFSGNTIY
>14|TRBV5-4
ASSFQGAMAKNIQY
>13|TRBV19
ASRGQSGPNEKLF
>10|TRBV6-1
ASSEGTALQY
>13|TRBV6-1
ASSEASAGNTEAF
>12|TRBV2
ASRKAGGHQPQH
>10|TRBV30
AWSRGRYEQY
>13|TRBV15
ATSRDQGQFYGYT
>13|TRBV12-5
ASGLGQGVSNEQF
>13|TRBV6-2/TRBV6-3
ASSYSGTGGYEQY
>15|TRBV4-1
ASSQREQRNYNSPLH
>11|TRBV28
ASSFPRDLEQY
>12|TRBV7-9
ASSLSAENTEAF
>17|TRBV7-9
ASSLSRGTGASGANVLT
>12|TRBV28
ASSLYSSHQPQH
>13|TRBV7-8
ASSPSLGLSYGYT
>12|TRBV4-2
ASSLGQGNQPQH
>9|TRBV20-1
SAQGPSGYT
>14|TRBV19
ASSANRGGRTGELF
>11|TRBV11-2
ASSFSLRDRLF
>14|TRBV28
ASSPVGMATNEKLF
>13|TRBV19
ASNPFGAGTGELF
>11|TRBV5-4
ASSLGSSYEQY
>12|TRBV7-9
ASSPGQGRDEQF
>12|TRBV7-9
ASSLAGQLYEQY
>10|TRBV19
ASSKTALDYT
>11|TRBV5-1
ASSLGTGKTQY
>14|TRBV4-2
ASSQSPGTDSYEQY
>11|TRBV25-1
ASSDGGRETQY
>14|TRBV19
ASSKQGQDSNQPQH